The present entry profiles one T cell receptor (beta chain) with its context. These data come from a study of blood T cell repertoires in COVID-19. Across the study: COVID-19 samples from acute and convalescent phases originated in the United States, Italy and Spain.

Authors' analysis steps: Estimation of nucleated cell counts relied on the amplification of reference gene primers. Using immunoSEQ multiplex PCR, the repertoire was profiled, and TCRdb retains in-frame clones only, with some absent. That table furnishes V, J and clone size, whereas the DNA furnished D and trimming. The sample holds 150,000 to 200,000 clones, 80% to 85% seen once. This CDR3 region has 15 residues. Germline CDR1 and CDR2: SEHNR and FQNEAQ (reference sequence). V trimming: 1 base; J trimming: 7 bases; junction bases outside the gene matches: 7. This rearrangement joins TRBV7-9 to TRBJ1-1; TRBD1 matches 9 bases. Sequencing was carried out using peripheral blood. This receptor was taken from a human donor with acute or convalescent COVID-19. The donor label of this sample is uncertain. The CDR3 region has the DNA TGTGCCAGCAGCTTAGAAGGGGGACAGGGTCTTGAAGCTTTCTTT. Translating gives CASSLEGGQGLEAFF.